The 21 T cell receptor beta chains given below trace back to one sample, sequenced in a study of T cell repertoires in cytomegalovirus infection. Antigens of these TCRs are unknown. TCRdb recomputed calls from the reads with MiXCR, one row per CDR3 protein. The profile shows hundreds of thousands of distinct CDR3 sequences, approximately 31% of them singletons. The source material was cultured CD8+ T cells from PBMCs, sampled from culture after CMV antigen stimulation. Receptors were obtained from a human donor in good health (CMV status not recorded). Some clones in this sample may be carry-over from other donors' samples.

The sample holds a few counts of this clonotype. The chain combines TRBV7-9 with TRBJ2-3, with 7 bases fitting TRBD1. The CDR3 consists of 13 residues. Looked up from germline, CDR1 is SEHNR and CDR2 is FQNEAQ (reference sequence). J was trimmed by 6 bases and V by 9 bases; bases with no gene match: 9. Here the CDR3 reads CARSGTEGDTQYF. The CDR3 bases are TGTGCCAGGTCGGGGACAGAGGGCGATACGCAGTATTTT.

The V and J genes are TRBV9 and TRBJ2-5; unclear D gene. The V gene's germline CDR1 is SGDLS and CDR2 YYNGEE. Trimming removed 3 bases from V and 4 bases from J, with 10 bases in between. This CDR3 is 13 amino acids long. CDR3 in amino acids: CASSERIGETQYF. The DNA of the CDR3 is TGTGCCAGCAGCGAGAGGATCGGAGAGACCCAGTACTTC.

This clonotype was seen only a few times. The chain couples TRBV4-1 to TRBJ2-3, with D unclear. Germline values: CDR1 MGHRA, CDR2 YSYEKL. The length of the CDR3 is 16 residues. Trimming took 3 bases from V and 2 from J, leaving 15 bases between them. DNA of the CDR3: TGCGCCAGCAGCCATGTGCAGCTTCCCCCCACAGATACGCAGTATTTT. Protein product: CASSHVQLPPTDTQYF.

The chain employs TRBV7-8 and TRBJ2-1, with TRBD2 matching 8 bases. Unmatched junction bases numbered 12, after V lost 2 bases and J lost 0 bases. The CDR3 runs 19 residues. Germline lookup yields CDR1 SGHVS and CDR2 FQNEAQ. DNA of the CDR3: TGTGCCAGCAGCTTAAAGCGGGGGACCCACAAGAGCTCCTACAATGAGCAGTTCTTC. Protein: CASSLKRGTHKSSYNEQFF.

This clonotype was counted once. Sequence at one end of the junction differs from germline and may be a read error. The gene calls are TRBV4-3 and TRBJ2-5; a possible D gene is TRBD2 (5 bases). The CDR3 runs to 13 residues. Germline V gene data show CDR1 as LGHNA and CDR2 as YSLEER. This CDR3 is CASSQDIGEIQYF. DNA of the CDR3: TGCGCCAGCAGCCAAGATATTGGGGAGATCCAGTACTTC.

To note about this clonotype: A read error may be the cause here, since a much bigger clone is one base away. The chain employs TRBV11-2 and TRBJ1-4; D is possibly TRBD1 (6 bases). Trimming removed 7 bases at V and 3 bases at J, with 18 bases between. The CDR3 is 16 residues long. Per germline, CDR1 SGHAT and CDR2 FQNNGV. CDR3 in DNA: TGTGCCAGCAACTCCGAGGGGGGGTTCGCTAATGAAAAACTGTTTTTT. It encodes CASNSEGGFANEKLFF.

This clonotype occurred a few times. This chain uses TRBV10-3 with TRBJ2-3, with D perhaps matching TRBD1 (6 bases). The V gene's germline CDR1 is ENHRY and CDR2 SYGVKD. Trimming took off 8 bases at V and 3 bases at J, with 9 bases between the two ends. The CDR3 is made up of 12 amino acids. This CDR3 reads CAIRDTTDTQYF. In nucleotides, the CDR3 is TGTGCCATCCGGGACACTACAGATACGCAGTATTTT.

V gene TRBV6-2 or TRBV6-3 combines with J gene TRBJ2-1; tentatively, D is TRBD1 or TRBD2 (5 bases each). Trimming left V 8 bases short and J 7 bases short, with 12 bases between. Per the germline V gene, CDR1 is MNHEY and CDR2 is SVGEGT. The CDR3 sequence is 12 residues long. This CDR3 reads CASGGDGNEQFF. The CDR3 coding sequence is TGTGCCAGCGGGGGAGACGGGAATGAGCAGTTCTTC.

This chain links TRBV27 with TRBJ2-7; 8 bases map to TRBD2. The germline CDR1 and CDR2 sequences are MNHEY and SMNVEV (reference sequence). The CDR3 is made up of 16 amino acids. J lost 1 base, V lost 1 base, and 6 bases had no gene match. CDR3 coding DNA: TGTGCCAGCAGTTTATTCGGGGGGGGCTTTTCCTACGAGCAGTACTTC. Protein product: CASSLFGGGFSYEQYF.

This clonotype has only a few counts. The rearrangement links TRBV6-2 or TRBV6-3 to TRBJ2-7; TRBD1 might be the D (5 bases). CDR1 MNHEY and CDR2 SVGEGT come from the germline V gene. The CDR3 extends over 14 amino acids. V lost 2 bases to trimming and J lost 0 bases, with 8 bases between them. CDR3 coding DNA: TGTGCCAGCAGTTACAGGGGTCCCTCCTACGAGCAGTACGTC. It encodes CASSYRGPSYEQYV.

This clonotype showed up many times. The genes are TRBV2 and TRBJ2-3; D unclear. In germline, CDR1 is SNHLY, CDR2 FYNNEI. V shed 4 bases and J shed 0 bases, with 14 bases lying between them. This CDR3 is built from 16 residues. The CDR3 DNA sequence: TGTGCCAGCAGTGTAGAAGACGACTCTAGCACAGATACGCAGTATTTT. Translating gives CASSVEDDSSTDTQYF.

The chain combines TRBV7-9 with TRBJ1-4, with D possibly matching TRBD1 (5 bases). This CDR3 region has 14 residues. Trimming removed 5 bases from V and 3 bases from J, with 10 bases in between. Germline loops: CDR1 SEHNR, CDR2 FQNEAQ (reference sequence). The CDR3 is CASSPEGSNEKLFF. The CDR3 bases are TGTGCCAGCAGCCCGGAGGGGTCTAATGAAAAACTGTTTTTT.

This clonotype was counted a few times. The V and J genes are TRBV4-1 and TRBJ2-1, with TRBD2 matching 11 bases. The CDR3 has 18 amino acids. Germline CDR1 is MGHRA and CDR2 is YSYEKL. Germline trimming cut 4 bases from V and 7 bases from J; bases unmatched to any gene: 15. The CDR3, as DNA: TGCGCCAGCAGCCCTGGGGCCCTACTAGCGGGGGAGGGAAATGAGCAGTTCTTC. Its protein is CASSPGALLAGEGNEQFF.

This clonotype was detected a few times. The chain joins TRBV28 to TRBJ1-6; D may be TRBD1 (5 bases). The CDR3 length is 17 residues. Trimming removed 3 bases at V and 0 bases at J, with 12 bases between. From germline, CDR1 is MDHEN and CDR2 SYDVKM. The CDR3 nucleotides read TGTGCCAGCAGTTTGAGGGGCCGGAGCTCCTATAATTCACCCCTCCACTTT. Protein: CASSLRGRSSYNSPLHF.

V and J are TRBV6-2 or TRBV6-3 and TRBJ2-3; TRBD1 is a possible D gene (6 bases). V lost 7 bases to trimming and J lost 4 bases, with 12 bases between them. Germline values: CDR1 MNHEY, CDR2 SVGEGT. There are 13 residues in the CDR3. CDR3 loop: CASTRTVSDTQYF. CDR3 DNA sequence: TGTGCCAGCACCCGGACAGTATCAGATACGCAGTATTTT.

This clonotype turned up a few times. V usage is TRBV12-3 or TRBV12-4 and J usage is TRBJ2-3; TRBD1 matches at 9 bases. This CDR3 is built from 14 residues. The V segment lost 5 bases and the J segment 6 bases; nucleotides outside the gene matches: 6. The CDR3 DNA reads as TGTGCCAGCAGTCAATGGGACAGGGAGGATACGCAGTATTTT. It yields the protein CASSQWDREDTQYF.

V usage is TRBV25-1 and J usage is TRBJ2-1; the match to TRBD2 covers 8 bases. V lost 1 base and J lost 8; bases outside the gene matches: 4. Germline CDR1 reads MGHDK; CDR2 reads SYGVNS. The CDR3 loop spans 14 amino acids. The CDR3 loop reads CASSESGGADEQFF. CDR3 sequence (DNA): TGTGCCAGCAGTGAATCCGGGGGGGCCGATGAGCAGTTCTTC.

This clonotype was recorded at least ten times. The genes are TRBV7-2 and TRBJ1-2; D gene unclear. This CDR3 contains 15 residues. V lost 5 bases and J 4 bases, leaving 17 bases between the germline ends. CDR1 SGHTA and CDR2 FQGNSA come from the germline V gene. In nucleotides, the CDR3 is TGTGCCAGCAGCCCACCCCCTGGAGGCTCCTATGGCTACACCTTC. Protein sequence: CASSPPPGGSYGYTF. The whole variable domain, remainder taken from reference TRBV7-2 and TRBJ1-2, is GAGVSQSPSNKVTEKGKDVELRCDPISGHTALYWYRQSLGQGLEFLIYFQGNSAPDKSGLPSDRFSAERTGGSVSTLTIQRTQQEDSAVYLCASSPPPGGSYGYTFGSGTRLTVV.

V is TRBV7-9 and J is TRBJ2-4; 9 nucleotides match TRBD2. This CDR3 region has 16 residues. Germline CDR1 reads SEHNR; CDR2 reads FQNEAQ (reference sequence). The V gene end was trimmed by 1 base and the J gene end by 7 bases; junction bases not matched to a gene: 8. As DNA, the CDR3 is TGTGCCAGCAGCTTAGGGCTAGCGGGGCGCGGGAACATTCAGTACTTC. The encoded protein is CASSLGLAGRGNIQYF.

This clonotype has only a few counts. This chain uses TRBV6-5 with TRBJ2-5; 7 nucleotides match TRBD2. Germline CDR1 MNHEY, CDR2 SVGAGI. Losses at the gene ends were 4 bases for V and 3 bases for J; bases not matched to a gene: 2. The CDR3 totals 13 residues. The CDR3 here is CASSWGGEETQYF. For the CDR3, the DNA is TGTGCCAGCAGTTGGGGGGGGGAAGAGACCCAGTACTTC.

As for this clonotype: The junction departs from the called germline gene at one end, perhaps through a read error. This chain joins TRBV7-6 and TRBJ2-1; D is ambiguous. The CDR3 consists of 14 residues. Germline V gene lookup returns CDR1 SGHVS and CDR2 FNYEAQ. DNA of the CDR3: TGTGCTAGCAGCCCCTGGCAGGCCAACAATGAGCAGTTCTTC. Translating gives CASSPWQANNEQFF.